The 26 T cell receptor beta chains reported below all come from one sample, sequenced in a study of T cell responses to AZD1222 COVID-19 vaccine. Repertoires were generated with immunoSEQ multiplex PCR, while TCRdb's copy carries only in-frame clones and drops some. The table records about 150,000 clones, 80% to 90% of them present only once. Sequencing used peripheral blood, obtained on day 0 of AZD1222 vaccination. The receptors were gathered from an adult in good health.

Comment on this clone: The sample contains more than one DNA sequence encoding this CDR3. The CDR3 reads CASSRDGSSGNTIYF. CDR3 DNA sequence: TGTGCCAGCAGTCGGGACGGGAGCTCTGGAAACACCATATATTTT. This chain connects TRBV6-5 to TRBJ1-3, with D perhaps TRBD1 (5 bases). Germline-derived CDR1 and CDR2 are MNHEY and SVGAGI. Trimming removed 5 bases from V and 0 bases from J, with 11 bases in between. CDR3 length: 15 amino acids.

V is TRBV9 and J is TRBJ1-2; TRBD1 matches 8 bases. V gave up 0 bases and J gave up 7 bases; unmatched junction bases: 11. In germline, CDR1 is SGDLS, CDR2 YYNGEE. The CDR3 is made up of 16 amino acids. DNA of the CDR3: TGTGCCAGCAGCGTAGATCTACGGCAGGGGGCGCGTGGCTACACCTTC. Its protein product is CASSVDLRQGARGYTF.

This clone was seen a few times. The chain employs TRBV6-5 and TRBJ2-2; weak D call: TRBD1 (6 bases). Trimming took 1 base from V and 6 from J, leaving 12 bases between them. Germline lookup yields CDR1 MNHEY and CDR2 SVGAGI. This CDR3 contains 15 residues. For the CDR3, the DNA is TGTGCCAGCAGTTACTTGAACCAGGGGCCCGGGGAGCTGTTTTTT. Translated: CASSYLNQGPGELFF.

V gene TRBV7-2 combines with J gene TRBJ2-1, with 9 positions matching TRBD2. CDR1 and CDR2 from the germline V gene are SGHTA and FQGNSA. This CDR3 spans 16 amino acids. The trim removed 5 bases at V and 6 bases at J, leaving 11 bases unmatched. CDR3 sequence reads: CASSERGAVFPNEQFF. DNA of the CDR3: TGTGCCAGCAGCGAGCGGGGGGCTGTCTTTCCCAATGAGCAGTTCTTC.

V is TRBV19 and J is TRBJ2-3; D may be TRBD1 or TRBD2 (5 bases each). The CDR3 contains 18 residues. Per the germline V gene, CDR1 is LNHDA and CDR2 is SQIVND (reference sequence). Trimming took off 4 bases at V and 1 base at J, with 21 bases between the two ends. The CDR3 coding sequence is TGTGCCAGTAGTAGCGGTCCAGGGACGGGGTACGGCACAGATACGCAGTATTTT. Its protein is CASSSGPGTGYGTDTQYF. Supplemented by reference TRBV19 and TRBJ2-3, the full variable domain reads DGGITQSPKYLFRKEGQNVTLSCEQNLNHDAMYWYRQDPGQGLRLIYYSQIVNDFQKGDIAEGYSVSREKKESFPLTVTSAQKNPTAFYLCASSSGPGTGYGTDTQYFGPGTRLTVL.

This sequence joins TRBV5-5 and TRBJ1-1; tentatively, D is TRBD1 (5 bases). V was trimmed by 2 bases and J by 5 bases, leaving 13 bases between them. The germline CDR1 and CDR2 sequences are SGHKS and YYEKEE (reference sequence). The CDR3 loop spans 14 amino acids. CDR3 sequence (DNA): TGTGCCAGCAGCTTATTTCGGGGGGAAACTGAAGCTTTCTTT. Translated, it gives CASSLFRGETEAFF.

This rearrangement joins TRBV4-1 to TRBJ2-3, with D unclear. V was trimmed by 0 bases and J by 2 bases, leaving 9 bases between them. This CDR3 is 15 amino acids long. The V gene's germline CDR1 is MGHRA and CDR2 YSYEKL. The CDR3 bases are TGCGCCAGCAGCCAAGATCTACTCCCCACAGATACGCAGTATTTT. This codes for CASSQDLLPTDTQYF.

V gene TRBV5-6 combines with J gene TRBJ1-2; D call uncertain. V lost 0 bases and J 4 bases, leaving 7 bases between the germline ends. Looked up from germline, CDR1 is SGHDT and CDR2 is YYEEEE. The CDR3 length is 13 residues. For the CDR3, the DNA is TGTGCCAGCAGCTTGGCCGCCAGCTATGGCTACACCTTC. Its protein product is CASSLAASYGYTF.

The gene calls are TRBV28 and TRBJ2-7; 7 nucleotides align to TRBD1. This CDR3 is 15 amino acids long. With V trimmed by 6 bases and J by 5 bases, 13 bases remained unmatched. CDR1 MDHEN and CDR2 SYDVKM come from the germline V gene. As DNA, the CDR3 is TGTGCCAGCAGGATGATGACAGGGTTTCCCCACGAGCAGTACTTC. This translates into CASRMMTGFPHEQYF.

This clone was counted only a few times. The V gene is TRBV7-8, the J gene TRBJ1-1, with TRBD1 as a possible D gene (5 bases). CDR1 SGHVS and CDR2 FQNEAQ come from the germline V gene. This CDR3 is 17 amino acids long. The V gene lost 1 base and the J gene lost 2 bases, with 17 bases spanning the gap. The CDR3 is CASSLEVGARLNTEAFF. The CDR3 bases are TGTGCCAGCAGCTTAGAGGTTGGGGCGCGATTAAACACTGAAGCTTTCTTT.

CDR3 in amino acids: CASSKRHSTDTQYF. The CDR3 DNA sequence: TGTGCCAGCAGCAAACGACACAGCACAGATACGCAGTATTTT. The V call is TRBV9, the J call TRBJ2-3; no reliable D call. Germline V gene sequence: CDR1 SGDLS, CDR2 YYNGEE. V was trimmed by 4 bases and J by 0 bases, leaving 9 bases between them. The CDR3 is 14 amino acids.

This clone was picked up a small number of times. The rearrangement uses TRBV13 and TRBJ2-2, with no clear D. Looked up from germline, CDR1 is PRHDT and CDR2 is FYEKMQ (reference sequence). The CDR3 runs 13 residues. V lost 3 bases, J lost 4 bases, and 6 bases lay in between. CDR3 nucleotide sequence: TGTGCCAGCAGCTTCGTGCCCACCGGGGAGCTGTTTTTT. Protein product: CASSFVPTGELFF.

The chain joins TRBV7-9 to TRBJ1-5; D unresolved. Germline CDR1 and CDR2: SEHNR and FQNEAQ (reference sequence). The germline V and J ends were trimmed by 5 bases and 3 bases, with 8 bases remaining between them. There are 13 residues in the CDR3. This CDR3 reads CASSPQVNQPQHF. The CDR3, as DNA: TGTGCCAGCAGCCCCCAGGTCAATCAGCCCCAGCATTTT.

This sequence joins TRBV3-1 (or the pseudogene TRBV3-2) and TRBJ1-2; D call uncertain. Trimming stripped 1 base from V and 2 bases from J, with 5 bases between. Germline assignment: CDR1 LGHDT and CDR2 YNNKEL (reference sequence). The CDR3 spans 13 residues. The CDR3 region is CASSQGPNYGYTF. DNA for the CDR3: TGTGCCAGCAGCCAAGGGCCGAACTATGGCTACACCTTC.

V usage is TRBV7-8 and J usage is TRBJ1-4, with a possible D match to TRBD1 (5 bases). CDR1 is SGHVS and CDR2 is FQNEAQ in the germline V gene. V lost 5 bases and J 5 bases, leaving 12 bases between the germline ends. This CDR3 is 14 amino acids long. This CDR3 is CASSAGGGNEKLFF. The CDR3 region has the DNA TGTGCCAGCAGCGCCGGGGGGGGAAATGAAAAACTGTTTTTT.

The CDR3 spells CASSYWGRGSYNEQFF. The CDR3 DNA sequence: TGTGCCAGCAGTTACTGGGGCAGGGGCTCCTACAATGAGCAGTTCTTC. This chain joins TRBV6-5 and TRBJ2-1, with TRBD1 as a possible D gene (6 bases). The germline V gene encodes CDR1 MNHEY and CDR2 SVGAGI. V lost 1 base, J lost 0 bases, and 10 bases lay in between. This CDR3 spans 16 amino acids.

In DNA form, the CDR3 reads TGCAGCGCCAGAGGGGGGGCCAACGTCCTGACTTTC. This translates into CSARGGANVLTF. The rearrangement uses TRBV29-1 and TRBJ2-6; TRBD2 is a possible D gene (5 bases). V lost 7 bases and J lost 4, with 8 bases in between. The CDR3 sequence is 12 residues long. CDR1 and CDR2 from the germline V gene are SQVTM and ANQGSEA.

This clone was counted a few times. The same CDR3 arises from other DNA sequences in this sample as well. The V and J genes are TRBV2 and TRBJ2-3, with 10 bases matching TRBD2. CDR1 and CDR2 from the germline V gene are SNHLY and FYNNEI. The CDR3 runs 15 residues. J was trimmed by 1 base and V by 5 bases; bases with no gene match: 3. The CDR3 region is CASSSGGAGTDTQYF. CDR3 DNA sequence: TGTGCCAGCAGTAGCGGGGGGGCTGGCACAGATACGCAGTATTTT. Based on the CDR3 plus reference TRBV2 and TRBJ2-3, the full variable domain is EPEVTQTPSHQVTQMGQEVILRCVPISNHLYFYWYRQILGQKVEFLVSFYNNEISEKSEIFDDQFSVERPDGSNFTLKIRSTKLEDSAMYFCASSSGGAGTDTQYFGPGTRLTVL.

The gene calls are TRBV19 and TRBJ2-7, with 9 bases lining up with TRBD1. CDR1 is LNHDA, CDR2 SQIVND, per germline (reference sequence). V trimming: 5 bases; J trimming: 6 bases; junction bases outside the gene matches: 5. CDR3 size: 13 residues. The CDR3 sequence is CASSVGTGSEQYF. In DNA form, the CDR3 reads TGTGCCAGTAGTGTTGGGACAGGGAGCGAGCAGTACTTC. Full variable domain (outside the CDR3, taken from reference TRBV19 and TRBJ2-7): DGGITQSPKYLFRKEGQNVTLSCEQNLNHDAMYWYRQDPGQGLRLIYYSQIVNDFQKGDIAEGYSVSREKKESFPLTVTSAQKNPTAFYLCASSVGTGSEQYFGPGTRLTVT.

V gene TRBV2 combines with J gene TRBJ1-1; D is ambiguous. The CDR3 totals 19 residues. Trimming removed 4 bases at V and 0 bases at J, with 24 bases between. Looked up from germline, CDR1 is SNHLY and CDR2 is FYNNEI. Here the CDR3 reads CASSVTWGVNQGMNTEAFF. The DNA of the CDR3 is TGTGCCAGCAGTGTCACATGGGGAGTGAACCAAGGGATGAACACTGAAGCTTTCTTT.

This chain connects TRBV28 to TRBJ1-1, with a weak D call TRBD1 (5 bases). Trimming cost V 3 bases and J 3 bases, with 14 bases left between them. Germline lookup yields CDR1 MDHEN and CDR2 SYDVKM. The CDR3 has 15 residues. CDR3 sequence: CASSLGRGGHTEAFF. The CDR3 coding sequence is TGTGCCAGCAGTTTGGGGCGGGGAGGGCACACTGAAGCTTTCTTT.

The chain joins TRBV27 to TRBJ2-1; TRBD2 is a possible D gene (5 bases). Trimming removed 6 bases at V and 6 bases at J, with 15 bases between. From germline, CDR1 is MNHEY and CDR2 SMNVEV (reference sequence). This CDR3 is built from 14 residues. CDR3 amino acids: CASRPRVLVNEQFF. CDR3 coding DNA: TGTGCCAGCAGGCCGCGGGTGCTAGTCAATGAGCAGTTCTTC.

The rearrangement uses TRBV20-1 and TRBJ1-1, with D tentatively TRBD1 (5 bases). The V end lost 5 bases, the J end lost 5 bases, and 9 bases lay between the germline ends. Germline V gene lookup returns CDR1 DFQATT and CDR2 SNEGSKA (reference sequence). This CDR3 region has 11 residues. The CDR3 sequence: CSASGLTEAFF. In nucleotides, the CDR3 is TGCAGTGCTTCAGGGTTGACTGAAGCTTTCTTT.

The V and J genes are TRBV12-3 or TRBV12-4 and TRBJ2-3; unclear D gene. V dropped 3 bases and J dropped 5 bases, with 9 bases sitting between them. This CDR3 spans 13 amino acids. The DNA of the CDR3 is TGTGCCAGCAGTTTGTTAGCTGAAGATACGCAGTATTTT. Protein product: CASSLLAEDTQYF.

This clone was found a few times. The chain has TRBV30 and TRBJ2-4; D ambiguous. In germline, CDR1 is GTSNPN, CDR2 SVGIG (reference sequence). With 4 bases removed from V and 3 bases from J, the gap between germline ends came to 7 bases. The CDR3 has 12 amino acids. The DNA of the CDR3 is TGTGCCTGGACGATGAACAAAAACATTCAGTACTTC. Protein product: CAWTMNKNIQYF.

The V call is TRBV6-5, the J call TRBJ2-3, with 8 bases matching TRBD2. Trimming took 7 bases from V and 5 from J; bases not matched to a gene: 8. This CDR3 is 14 amino acids long. Per germline, CDR1 MNHEY and CDR2 SVGAGI. DNA of the CDR3: TGTGCCAGCAACCCGGCGGGGGGCAGAGATACGCAGTATTTT. It encodes CASNPAGGRDTQYF.